This T cell receptor beta chain was retrieved from a study of patients and donors after allogeneic stem cell transplantation (dated by TCRdb to the early 2020s). The CDR3 contains 11 residues, cysteine and phenylalanine counted. CDR3 DNA only is kept here, 33 bases in frame from base 1. The germline V gene sets CDR1 to SGHRS and CDR2 to YFSETQ. V sheds 4 bases and J sheds 10 bases, leaving 9 bases between their ends. Library preparation was by RT-PCR. Sequenced using a NextSeq 550. In-frame beta chains were kept once TCRdb had trimmed the public reads at Q25 with fastp and called clones with MiXCR. CDR3 protein duplicates are merged, each entry listing the most common genes and DNA. Recorded for this sample are 390,000 or so distinct CDR3 sequences; approximately 16% of them occurred a single time. The biggest ten clones account for about 7% of the sample. This clonotype has ten or more counts. Its antigen is still unknown. No much larger clone is present one base from it, and per-base qualities are unavailable.

The source material was blood, either unsorted or a sorted T cell fraction (not recorded which). This TCR was sampled from a human donor who was either an allogeneic HSCT recipient or a stem cell or donor lymphocyte infusion donor (not recorded which). It is not recorded whose cells these are; they may come from a transplant donor. Here the chain combines TRBV5-1 and TRBJ2-1; a confident D gene designation cannot be given. The encoded CDR3 is CASSPSQEQFF. In nucleotide form, the sequence is TGCGCCAGCAGCCCCTCACAGGAGCAGTTCTTC.